Listed here are 28 T cell receptor beta chains from one sample, sequenced in a study of T cells after yellow fever vaccination. TCRdb called the 5' RACE reads again in MiXCR, with one record for every CDR3 protein. The table shows about 320,000 distinct CDR3 sequences, with around 4.5% occurring only once. The sample here was PBMCs, taken 15 days after the yellow fever booster vaccination. These TCRs come from a man younger than 35 who received the YFV17D yellow fever vaccine.

V and J are TRBV18 and TRBJ2-2; D is unclear. Trimming cost V 0 bases and J 4 bases, with 15 bases left between them. Germline values: CDR1 KGHSH, CDR2 LQKENI. This CDR3 is 17 amino acids long. CDR3 coding DNA: TGTGCCAGCTCACCACCACCATCGGCGACTCTCACCGGGGAGCTGTTTTTT. Amino acid sequence: CASSPPPSATLTGELFF.

This clonotype has at least ten counts. The genes are TRBV5-1 and TRBJ2-3; D remains ambiguous. This CDR3 comprises 14 residues. In germline, CDR1 is SGHRS, CDR2 YFSETQ. Trimming pared 0 bases from V and 2 bases from J, leaving 7 bases between. The CDR3: CASSLVGITDTQYF. The CDR3 DNA sequence: TGCGCCAGCAGCTTGGTGGGAATCACAGATACGCAGTATTTT. The whole variable domain, filled in from reference TRBV5-1 and TRBJ2-3, reads KAGVTQTPRYLIKTRGQQVTLSCSPISGHRSVSWYQQTPGQGLQFLFEYFSETQRNKGNFPGRFSGRQFSNSRSEMNVSTLELGDSALYLCASSLVGITDTQYFGPGTRLTVL.

This chain connects TRBV5-6 to TRBJ1-2; perhaps TRBD1 as D (5 bases). The CDR3 totals 15 residues. Trimming took off 3 bases at V and 0 bases at J, with 12 bases between the two ends. The germline CDR1 and CDR2 sequences are SGHDT and YYEEEE. The chain's CDR3 is CASSSPGRANYGYTF. CDR3 nucleotides: TGTGCCAGCAGCTCTCCGGGGCGTGCTAACTATGGCTACACCTTC.

At least ten counts were recorded for this clonotype. This chain connects TRBV29-1 to TRBJ1-1; D is ambiguous. The CDR3 is made up of 13 amino acids. Trimming pared 5 bases from V and 0 bases from J, leaving 10 bases between. Per the germline V gene, CDR1 is SQVTM and CDR2 is ANQGSEA. The CDR3 spells CSVLQNLNTEAFF. Written as DNA, the CDR3 is TGCAGCGTTCTTCAGAACCTGAACACTGAAGCTTTCTTT.

The chain links TRBV7-9 to TRBJ2-5; D gene uncertain. V was pared by 5 bases and J by 1 base, with 14 bases between. CDR3 size: 15 residues. Per the germline V gene, CDR1 is SEHNR and CDR2 is FQNEAQ (reference sequence). The CDR3 loop reads CASSGGYLRQETQYF. The CDR3 DNA reads as TGTGCCAGCAGCGGCGGCTACCTCCGCCAAGAGACCCAGTACTTC.

This clonotype was observed at least ten times. V and J are TRBV28 and TRBJ1-1, with 9 bases aligning to TRBD1. This CDR3 comprises 12 residues. Germline CDR1 MDHEN, CDR2 SYDVKM. The junction had 7 bases not matched to a gene; V was cut back by 5 bases and J by 12 bases. CDR3 in DNA: TGTGCCAGCAGTGGACCCGGGACAGGGTCTTTCTTT. This gives the protein CASSGPGTGSFF.

This clonotype came up many times. This chain links TRBV9 with TRBJ2-7; D not resolved. Germline assignment: CDR1 SGDLS and CDR2 YYNGEE. There are 14 residues in the CDR3. The V end was cut by 4 bases, the J end by 2 bases, with 13 bases between. CDR3 in DNA: TGTGCCAGCAGCCCCCCTGGGTTCCCCTACGAGCAGTACTTC. Amino acid sequence: CASSPPGFPYEQYF.

With respect to this clonotype: One end of the junction does not line up with germline, which may come from a read error. This chain's CDR3 is CASSPADGPPHF. The DNA of the CDR3 is TGTGCCAGCTCACCCGCGGACGGACCCCCACATTTT. V usage is TRBV18 and J usage is TRBJ1-3; D remains ambiguous. The CDR3 covers 12 residues. Germline-derived CDR1 and CDR2 are KGHSH and LQKENI.

This clonotype was seen ten or more times. V and J are TRBV19 and TRBJ2-1, with TRBD2 identical over 7 bases. The CDR3 has 15 residues. V lost 10 bases and J lost 0; bases outside the gene matches: 9. Germline V CDR1 and CDR2: LNHDA, SQIVND (reference sequence). The CDR3 protein is CATEAGVSSYNEQFF. DNA for the CDR3: TGTGCCACTGAGGCGGGGGTTAGCTCCTACAATGAGCAGTTCTTC.

This clonotype was seen repeatedly, ten times or more. The J gene is TRBJ1-2, the V gene TRBV7-2; TRBD1 matches 7 bases. CDR1 and CDR2 (germline): SGHTA, FQGNSA. V lost 5 bases and J lost 4; bases outside the gene matches: 7. CDR3 length: 14 residues. For the CDR3, the DNA is TGTGCCAGCAGCCAGTGGGACAGACTCTATGGCTACACCTTC. Its translation is CASSQWDRLYGYTF.

This clonotype was seen at least ten times. The chain recombines TRBV7-9 with TRBJ1-4, with a weak D call TRBD1 (6 bases). Germline V gene lookup returns CDR1 SEHNR and CDR2 FQNEAQ (reference sequence). The CDR3 consists of 15 residues. Trimming took off 8 bases at V and 3 bases at J, with 16 bases between the two ends. CDR3 nucleotides: TGTGCCAGCCACGTAGGGGGTACAGCTAATGAAAAACTGTTTTTT. It codes for CASHVGGTANEKLFF.

This clonotype was observed a handful of times. The V call is TRBV7-2, the J call TRBJ1-2, with D tentatively TRBD1 (5 bases). V shed 5 bases and J shed 1 base, with 17 bases lying between them. CDR3 size: 16 residues. Germline V gives CDR1 SGHTA, CDR2 FQGNSA. The CDR3 bases are TGTGCCAGCAGCCCGCATTACGGGGCTTTTAACTATGGCTACACCTTC. Encoded protein: CASSPHYGAFNYGYTF.

This clonotype was seen repeatedly, ten times or more. This chain joins TRBV5-1 and TRBJ1-5, with D unresolved. Germline CDR1 is SGHRS and CDR2 is YFSETQ. The CDR3 spans 14 residues. V was trimmed by 0 bases and J by 4 bases, leaving 8 bases between them. The CDR3 DNA reads as TGCGCCAGCAGCTTGGAAGGGCTAAATCAGCCCCAGCATTTT. Its translation: CASSLEGLNQPQHF.

This clonotype has more than one count but fewer than ten. This chain joins TRBV7-9 and TRBJ1-1; D perhaps matches TRBD1 (6 bases). From germline, CDR1 is SEHNR and CDR2 FQNEAQ (reference sequence). The CDR3 runs to 15 residues. The germline V and J ends were trimmed by 2 bases and 5 bases, with 15 bases remaining between them. DNA of the CDR3: TGTGCCAGCAGCTTAATTGTGGGGGGCAAAACTGAAGCTTTCTTT. Its protein product is CASSLIVGGKTEAFF.

This clonotype has a handful of counts. The genes are TRBV25-1 and TRBJ2-7; D may be TRBD1 (6 bases). The CDR3 is made up of 14 amino acids. Germline V gene data show CDR1 as MGHDK and CDR2 as SYGVNS. Between the trimmed V and J ends, which lost 4 bases and 3 bases, there was a span of 13 bases. This CDR3 is CASSGGGVNYEQYF. The CDR3 DNA reads as TGTGCCAGCAGTGGAGGGGGAGTAAACTACGAGCAGTACTTC.

This clonotype was seen a few times. The chain joins TRBV7-2 to TRBJ2-7; either TRBD1 or TRBD2 may fit D (6 bases each). CDR3 length: 13 residues. V gave up 1 base and J gave up 7 bases, with 11 bases separating them. Germline values: CDR1 SGHTA, CDR2 FQGNSA. The CDR3 region has the DNA TGTGCCAGCAGCTTAGGGGGGGCGTGGGAGCAGTACTTC. It specifies CASSLGGAWEQYF.

This clonotype occurred a few times. The rearrangement uses TRBV4-2 and TRBJ1-6; D call uncertain. The V gene lost 0 bases and the J gene lost 9 bases, with 18 bases spanning the gap. From germline, CDR1 is LGHNA and CDR2 YNFKEQ. The CDR3 contains 17 residues. The chain's CDR3 is CASSQDTGREWSSPLHF. CDR3 bases: TGTGCCAGCAGCCAAGATACCGGGCGGGAATGGAGTTCACCCCTCCACTTT.

This clonotype was detected a few times. The chain uses TRBV2 and TRBJ2-5, with 9 bases matching TRBD2. The CDR3 length is 14 residues. CDR1 SNHLY and CDR2 FYNNEI come from the germline V gene. Losses at the gene ends were 2 bases for V and 4 bases for J; bases not matched to a gene: 2. In nucleotides, the CDR3 is TGTGCCAGCAGTGAATTAGCGGGGGCAGAGACCCAGTACTTC. It is translated as CASSELAGAETQYF.

This clonotype was detected a few times. The rearrangement joins TRBV7-9 to TRBJ1-1; D unclear. The germline gives CDR1 SEHNR, CDR2 FQNEAQ (reference sequence). The CDR3 contains 14 residues. Trimming shortened V by 5 bases and J by 0 bases, and 10 bases separated the two germline ends. The chain's CDR3 is CASSTRALNTEAFF. Here the CDR3 DNA reads TGTGCCAGCAGCACCCGGGCCCTGAACACTGAAGCTTTCTTT.

This clonotype was seen many times. The rearrangement links TRBV6-1 to TRBJ2-5; D is undetermined. The CDR3 spans 15 residues. Germline V CDR1 and CDR2: MNHNS, SASEGT. Deletions cut 5 bases from V and 5 bases from J, with 18 bases between. In DNA, the CDR3 is TGTGCCAGCAGTCTTCAGGCCGGAAGGGTGGAGACCCAGTACTTC. Its translation is CASSLQAGRVETQYF.

At least ten counts were recorded for this clonotype. The rearrangement joins TRBV5-1 to TRBJ2-3; perhaps TRBD1 as D (6 bases). The ends were cut back, 3 bases at V and 2 bases at J, with 10 bases in the middle. The CDR3 contains 14 residues. The germline gives CDR1 SGHRS, CDR2 YFSETQ. The CDR3: CASSSGQFTDTQYF. CDR3 DNA sequence: TGCGCCAGCAGCTCAGGACAGTTCACAGATACGCAGTATTTT.

This clonotype was counted many times. The rearrangement uses TRBV6-5 and TRBJ1-2; TRBD1 matches 9 bases. CDR1 MNHEY and CDR2 SVGAGI come from the germline V gene. Trimming took 6 bases from V and 8 from J; bases not matched to a gene: 4. The CDR3 is 12 amino acids. The CDR3 sequence: CASSRQGGGYTF. The CDR3 DNA reads as TGTGCCAGCAGCCGACAGGGGGGCGGCTACACCTTC.

This clonotype appeared a few times. The gene calls are TRBV4-1 and TRBJ2-4; a possible D gene is TRBD2 (6 bases). V was cut by 4 bases and J by 4 bases, with 14 bases left in between. This CDR3 is 15 amino acids long. The V gene's germline CDR1 is MGHRA and CDR2 YSYEKL. This chain's CDR3 is CASSPLERAKNIQYF. The CDR3 DNA follows: TGCGCCAGCAGCCCCTTAGAGCGGGCGAAAAACATTCAGTACTTC.

This clonotype occurred once. The chain is built from TRBV27 and TRBJ1-5, with D tentatively TRBD1 (6 bases). The CDR3 covers 14 residues. V shed 8 bases and J shed 5 bases, with 16 bases lying between them. Germline V CDR1 and CDR2: MNHEY, SMNVEV (reference sequence). The chain's CDR3 is CASSIGQSHQPQHF. CDR3 bases: TGTGCCAGCTCCATCGGACAGTCTCATCAGCCCCAGCATTTT.

The chain uses TRBV20-1 and TRBJ2-1; 12 bases match TRBD2. J gave up 9 bases and V 6 bases, and 9 bases lay outside the gene matches. The CDR3 covers 14 residues. Germline CDR1 and CDR2: DFQATT and SNEGSKA (reference sequence). The CDR3 sequence: CSAPPSGGVGEQFF. The CDR3, as DNA: TGCAGTGCCCCGCCTAGCGGGGGGGTAGGTGAGCAGTTCTTC.

There are a few counts of this clonotype. V is TRBV4-1 and J is TRBJ1-5, with 9 bases lining up with TRBD1. Germline values: CDR1 MGHRA, CDR2 YSYEKL. After removal of 4 bases from V and 6 bases from J, the junction contained 13 bases not matched to a gene. The CDR3 length is 17 residues. CDR3 DNA: TGCGCCAGCAGCCTATCTAGGACAGGGGCCCGATCTCAGCCCCAGCATTTT. Protein product: CASSLSRTGARSQPQHF.

This clonotype came up a few times. This chain links TRBV4-1 with TRBJ2-4, with TRBD1 matching 8 bases. Unmatched junction bases numbered 0, after V lost 1 base and J lost 7 bases. Germline CDR1 reads MGHRA; CDR2 reads YSYEKL. This CDR3 has 13 residues. The CDR3 is CASSQGQGNIQYF. The CDR3 DNA follows: TGCGCCAGCAGCCAAGGACAGGGGAACATTCAGTACTTC.

The table lists this clonotype with many counts. This chain links TRBV12-3 or TRBV12-4 with TRBJ2-2; D remains ambiguous. This CDR3 has 14 residues. Trimming cost V 3 bases and J 2 bases, with 7 bases left between them. CDR3 protein: CASSLRLNTGELFF. The CDR3 bases are TGTGCCAGCAGTTTGAGGCTTAACACCGGGGAGCTGTTTTTT.